This T cell receptor beta chain came from a study of PD-1 blockade in classical Hodgkin lymphoma. Regarding this clone: Its specificity is not known.

Study-wide points: Complete responders matched newly diagnosed patients in baseline diversity.

The assay was immunoSEQ multiplex PCR, and TCRdb's table has in-frame clones only and misses some. The sample contains approximately 160,000 clones, approximately 81% of which appear only once. Every patient had relapsed following autologous stem cell transplantation, and cohorts differed in brentuximab vedotin exposure. There are 16 residues in the CDR3. V was pared by 5 bases and J by 2 bases, with 5 bases of the junction left unmatched. Germline loops: CDR1 SGHVS, CDR2 FQNEAQ. The source was peripheral blood mononuclear cells (PBMCs), collected before the second cycle of nivolumab. This TCR was recovered from a human donor with classical Hodgkin lymphoma. This chain uses TRBV7-8 with TRBJ2-2, with 10 bases that match TRBD2. CDR3 sequence (DNA): TGTGCCAGCAGCCCCAGGACTAGCGGAAACACCGGGGAGCTGTTTTTT. Encoded protein: CASSPRTSGNTGELFF.